Following are 14 T cell receptor beta chains from one sample sequenced in a study of immune characterization of retroperitoneal liposarcoma (dated by TCRdb to about 2019). Libraries were prepared through PCR. Instrument used: NextSeq 500. In-frame beta chains were kept once TCRdb had trimmed the public reads at Q25 with fastp and called clones with MiXCR. A single entry per CDR3 protein holds the most common genes and DNA from its merged rows. The sample table records 9,500 to 12,000 distinct CDR3 sequences; under 35% of these occur just once. 9.3% of the sample rests with the top ten. Sequences were obtained from tumor tissue. The receptors here all came from a female donor with retroperitoneal liposarcoma.

Note on this clonotype: In this CDR3 the conserved last residue, phenylalanine or tryptophan, is missing, so a read error is likely. CDR3 sequence: CASSSGNQAFSIQYS. The DNA for the CDR3 is TGTGCCAGCAGTTCGGGGAACCAGGCTTTTAGCATTCAGTACTCT. The chain links TRBV6-8 to TRBJ2-5; TRBD2 might be the D (5 bases). Matching the DNA end better, TRBJ2-4 makes the J call doubtful. The length of the CDR3 is 15 residues. Germline V gene data show CDR1 as MNHGY and CDR2 as SAAAGT.

In this sample, this clonotype turned up many times. This sequence joins TRBV12-3 or TRBV12-4 and TRBJ2-1, with TRBD2 identical over 7 bases. The CDR3 is made up of 16 amino acids. J gave up 1 base and V 3 bases, and 6 bases lay outside the gene matches. CDR3 sequence reads: CASSFILAASYNEQFF. CDR3 DNA: TGTGCCAGCAGTTTTATCCTAGCGGCTTCCTACAATGAGCAGTTCTTC.

Many counts were recorded for this clonotype. This chain connects TRBV6-1 to TRBJ2-1; D possibly corresponds to TRBD1 (5 bases). The DNA matches TRBJ2-7 better at its end, which makes the J call doubtful. The CDR3 runs 12 residues. From germline, CDR1 is MNHNS and CDR2 SASEGT. In DNA, the CDR3 is TGTGCCAGCAGTTACACAGGCTTGGAGCAGTACTTC. Residues: CASSYTGLEQYF.

The chain uses TRBV6-1 and TRBJ1-2; 8 bases align to TRBD1. Germline CDR1 reads MNHNS; CDR2 reads SASEGT. The J segment lost 8 bases and the V segment lost 0 bases, leaving 5 bases of the junction unmatched. The CDR3 is 14 amino acids. As DNA, the CDR3 is TGTGCCAGCAGTGAAGCGCGGACAGGGCGAGGCTACACCTTC. Amino acid sequence: CASSEARTGRGYTF.

This sequence joins TRBV24-1 and TRBJ2-1; TRBD2 aligns across 12 bases. The germline V gene encodes CDR1 KGHDR and CDR2 SFDVKD. This CDR3 is 15 amino acids long. V gave up 7 bases and J gave up 7 bases; unmatched junction bases: 7. CDR3 in amino acids: CATSKSGLAGNEQFF. The CDR3 DNA reads TGTGCCACCAGCAAATCCGGACTAGCGGGAAATGAGCAGTTCTTC.

In its sample, this clonotype was seen many times. The chain carries TRBV12-3 or TRBV12-4 and TRBJ2-3; D not resolved. This CDR3 contains 12 residues. Trimming removed 6 bases at V and 2 bases at J, with 6 bases between. The CDR3, as DNA: TGTGCCAGCAGCACCTCCACAGATACGCAGTATTTT. Translating it yields CASSTSTDTQYF.

This clonotype was recorded at least ten times. The rearrangement links TRBV6-1 to TRBJ2-1, with D unclear. CDR3 length equals 12 residues. Looked up from germline, CDR1 is MNHNS and CDR2 is SASEGT. V dropped 6 bases and J dropped 6 bases, with 9 bases sitting between them. This CDR3 is CASRDPSNEQFF. CDR3 nucleotide sequence: TGTGCCAGCAGGGACCCATCCAATGAGCAGTTCTTC.

This clonotype was observed a handful of times. V gene TRBV6-1 combines with J gene TRBJ2-4, with 9 positions matching TRBD2. V lost 5 bases, J lost 13 bases, and 24 bases stayed unmatched. This CDR3 region has 18 residues. Per the germline V gene, CDR1 is MNHNS and CDR2 is SASEGT. CDR3 coding DNA: TGTGCCAGCAGTCCCGCAGCGGGGGGCTTTAGCTCCTACAATGAGCAGTACTTC. Protein sequence: CASSPAAGGFSSYNEQYF.

The chain recombines TRBV6-1 with TRBJ2-1; TRBD2 matches at 7 bases. Germline CDR1 is MNHNS and CDR2 is SASEGT. CDR3 length: 15 amino acids. After removal of 5 bases from V and 3 bases from J, the junction contained 7 bases not matched to a gene. CDR3 loop: CASSPRTSNYNEQFF. The CDR3 coding sequence is TGTGCCAGCAGTCCTCGGACTAGTAACTACAATGAGCAGTTCTTC.

The rearrangement links TRBV6-5 to TRBJ2-1, with 10 bases aligning to TRBD2. The CDR3 length is 16 residues. V gave up 0 bases and J gave up 2 bases; unmatched junction bases: 1. Germline assignment: CDR1 MNHEY and CDR2 SVGAGI. Here the CDR3 DNA reads TGTGCCAGCAGTTACTCAGCGGGAGGGGCCTACAATGAGCAGTTCTTC. Protein product: CASSYSAGGAYNEQFF.

The sample holds a few counts of this clonotype. The chain joins TRBV6-4 to TRBJ2-6, with D possibly TRBD1 on 5 matching bases. V lost 6 bases, J lost 3 bases, and 9 bases lay in between. Germline V gene lookup returns CDR1 MRHNA and CDR2 SNTAGT. The CDR3 totals 14 residues. CDR3 region: CASSNRFGANVLTF. CDR3 in DNA: TGTGCCAGCAGCAACAGGTTTGGGGCCAACGTCCTGACTTTC.

This chain uses TRBV6-2 or TRBV6-3 with TRBJ2-3, with 9 bases matching TRBD1. From germline, CDR1 is MNHEY and CDR2 SVGEGT. CDR3 size: 15 residues. V lost 5 bases and J lost 4; bases outside the gene matches: 7. As DNA, the CDR3 is TGTGCCAGCAGTGCGGGACAGGGAGCGGCAGATACGCAGTATTTT. This encodes CASSAGQGAADTQYF.

The chain links TRBV6-8 to TRBJ2-5, with 16 bases fitting TRBD2. The J call could be wrong; TRBJ2-7 is a better fit for the DNA end. In germline, CDR1 is MNHGY, CDR2 SAAAGT. This CDR3 comprises 17 residues. The DNA for the CDR3 is TGTGCCAGCAGGCGAGGGACTAGCGGGAGGGCATCGAACGAGCAGTACTTC. Protein: CASRRGTSGRASNEQYF.

V usage is TRBV6-1 and J usage is TRBJ2-5, with 9 nucleotides matching TRBD1. The J call may be mistaken, given a closer DNA end match to TRBJ2-7. CDR1 and CDR2 from the germline V gene are MNHNS and SASEGT. This CDR3 spans 15 amino acids. CDR3 sequence (DNA): TGTGCCAGCAGTGAATTGACAGGGGGCTCCTACGAGCAGTACTTC. This sequence encodes CASSELTGGSYEQYF.